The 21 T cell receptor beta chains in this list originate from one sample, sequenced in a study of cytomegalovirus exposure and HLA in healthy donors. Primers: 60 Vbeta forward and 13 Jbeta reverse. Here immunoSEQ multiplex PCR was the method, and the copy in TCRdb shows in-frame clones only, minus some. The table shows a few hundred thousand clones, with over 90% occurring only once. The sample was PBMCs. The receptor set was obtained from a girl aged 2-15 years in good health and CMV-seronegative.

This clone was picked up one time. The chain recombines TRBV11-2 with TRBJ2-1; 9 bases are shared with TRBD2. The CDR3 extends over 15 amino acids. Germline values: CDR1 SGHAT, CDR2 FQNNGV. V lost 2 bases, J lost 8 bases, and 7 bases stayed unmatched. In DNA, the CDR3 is TGTGCCAGCAGCTTACTAGCGGGATCGGTCGATGAGCAGTTCTTC. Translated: CASSLLAGSVDEQFF.

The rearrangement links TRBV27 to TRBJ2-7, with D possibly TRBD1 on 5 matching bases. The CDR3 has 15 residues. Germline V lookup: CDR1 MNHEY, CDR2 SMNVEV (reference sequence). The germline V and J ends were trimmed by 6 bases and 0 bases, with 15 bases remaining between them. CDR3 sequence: CASRPGTGYSYEQYF. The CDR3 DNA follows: TGTGCCAGCAGGCCCGGAACAGGATACTCCTACGAGCAGTACTTC.

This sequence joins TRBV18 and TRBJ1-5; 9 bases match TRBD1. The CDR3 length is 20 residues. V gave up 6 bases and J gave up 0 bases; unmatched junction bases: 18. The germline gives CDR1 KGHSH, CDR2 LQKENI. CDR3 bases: TGTGCCAGCTCGGCCATACCGATCGGGACAGGGAGTCTTAGCAATCAGCCCCAGCATTTT. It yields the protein CASSAIPIGTGSLSNQPQHF.

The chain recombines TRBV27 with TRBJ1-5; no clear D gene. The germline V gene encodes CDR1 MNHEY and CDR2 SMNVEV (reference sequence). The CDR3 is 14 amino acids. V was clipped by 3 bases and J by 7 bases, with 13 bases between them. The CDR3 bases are TGTGCCAGCAGTTTGGGAGGGAGTCCCCAGCCCCAGCATTTT. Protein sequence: CASSLGGSPQPQHF.

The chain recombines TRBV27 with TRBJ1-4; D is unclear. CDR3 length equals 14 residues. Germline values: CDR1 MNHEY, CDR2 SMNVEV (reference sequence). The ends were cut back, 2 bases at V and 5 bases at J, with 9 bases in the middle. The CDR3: CASSLARRNEKLFF. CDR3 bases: TGTGCCAGCAGTTTAGCCAGAAGAAATGAAAAACTGTTTTTT.

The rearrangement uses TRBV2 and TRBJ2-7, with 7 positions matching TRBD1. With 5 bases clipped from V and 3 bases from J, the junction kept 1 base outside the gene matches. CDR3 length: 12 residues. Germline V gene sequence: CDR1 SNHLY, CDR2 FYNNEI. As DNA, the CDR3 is TGTGCCAGCAGTCGACAGGGCTACGAGCAGTACTTC. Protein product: CASSRQGYEQYF. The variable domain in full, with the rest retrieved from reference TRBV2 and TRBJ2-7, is EPEVTQTPSHQVTQMGQEVILRCVPISNHLYFYWYRQILGQKVEFLVSFYNNEISEKSEIFDDQFSVERPDGSNFTLKIRSTKLEDSAMYFCASSRQGYEQYFGPGTRLTVT.

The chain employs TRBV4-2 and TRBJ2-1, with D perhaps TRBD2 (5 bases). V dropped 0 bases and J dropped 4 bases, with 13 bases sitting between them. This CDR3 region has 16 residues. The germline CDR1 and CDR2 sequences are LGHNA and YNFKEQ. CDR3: CASSQESGLVYNEQFF. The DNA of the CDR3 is TGTGCCAGCAGCCAAGAAAGCGGCTTGGTTTACAATGAGCAGTTCTTC.

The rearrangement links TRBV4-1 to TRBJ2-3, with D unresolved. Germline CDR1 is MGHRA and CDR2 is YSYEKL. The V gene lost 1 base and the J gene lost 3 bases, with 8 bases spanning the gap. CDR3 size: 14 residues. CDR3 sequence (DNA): TGCGCCAGCAGCCAAGTGACGACTACAGATACGCAGTATTTT. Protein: CASSQVTTTDTQYF.

The CDR3 nucleotides read TGCGCCAGCAGCTTGCGGTGGCAGGCAACTAATGAAAAACTGTTTTTT. Amino acids: CASSLRWQATNEKLFF. This chain connects TRBV5-1 to TRBJ1-4, with D unresolved. With 1 base removed from V and 0 bases from J, the gap between germline ends came to 10 bases. Germline lookup yields CDR1 SGHRS and CDR2 YFSETQ. The CDR3 totals 16 residues. Supplemented by reference TRBV5-1 and TRBJ1-4, the full variable domain reads KAGVTQTPRYLIKTRGQQVTLSCSPISGHRSVSWYQQTPGQGLQFLFEYFSETQRNKGNFPGRFSGRQFSNSRSEMNVSTLELGDSALYLCASSLRWQATNEKLFFGSGTQLSVL.

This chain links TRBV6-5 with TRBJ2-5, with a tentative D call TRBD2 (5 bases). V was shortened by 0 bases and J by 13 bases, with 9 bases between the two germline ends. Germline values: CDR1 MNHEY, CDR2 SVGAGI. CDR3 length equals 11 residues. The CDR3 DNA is TGTGCCAGCAGTTACTCCGGACTCTCGTACTTC. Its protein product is CASSYSGLSYF.

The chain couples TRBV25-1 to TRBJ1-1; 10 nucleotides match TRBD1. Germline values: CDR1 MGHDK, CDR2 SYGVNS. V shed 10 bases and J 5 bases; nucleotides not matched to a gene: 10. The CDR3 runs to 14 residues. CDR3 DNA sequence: TGTGCCACCGGGGGACAGGGGCTAGGAACTGAAGCTTTCTTT. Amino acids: CATGGQGLGTEAFF.

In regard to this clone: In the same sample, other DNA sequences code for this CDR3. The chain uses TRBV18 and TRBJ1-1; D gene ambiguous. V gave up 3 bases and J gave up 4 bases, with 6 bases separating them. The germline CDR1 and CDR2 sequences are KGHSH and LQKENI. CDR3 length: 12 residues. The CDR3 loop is CASSPTGTEAFF. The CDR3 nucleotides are TGTGCCAGCTCACCTACCGGCACTGAAGCTTTCTTT.

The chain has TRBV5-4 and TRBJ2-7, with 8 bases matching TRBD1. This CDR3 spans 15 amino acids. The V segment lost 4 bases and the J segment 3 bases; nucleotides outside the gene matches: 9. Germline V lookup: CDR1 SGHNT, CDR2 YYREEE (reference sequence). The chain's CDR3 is CASSTRTGRIYEQYF. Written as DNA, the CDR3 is TGTGCCAGCAGCACCCGGACAGGGAGGATCTACGAGCAGTACTTC.

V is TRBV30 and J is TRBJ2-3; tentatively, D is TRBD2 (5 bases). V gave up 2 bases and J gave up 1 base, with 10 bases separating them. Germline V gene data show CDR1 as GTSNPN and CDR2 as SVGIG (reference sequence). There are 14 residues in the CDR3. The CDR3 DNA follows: TGTGCCTGGAGTCTTCTAGCCGGCACAGATACGCAGTATTTT. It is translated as CAWSLLAGTDTQYF.

The CDR3 DNA sequence: TGTGCCAGCAGTTACGGTCGGACTAGCGGCACCGGGGAGCTGTTTTTT. Translated, it gives CASSYGRTSGTGELFF. The chain recombines TRBV6-5 with TRBJ2-2; TRBD2 agrees at 10 bases. CDR3 length: 16 residues. The ends lost 2 bases at V and 4 bases at J; junction bases unmatched: 4. Germline CDR1 is MNHEY and CDR2 is SVGAGI.

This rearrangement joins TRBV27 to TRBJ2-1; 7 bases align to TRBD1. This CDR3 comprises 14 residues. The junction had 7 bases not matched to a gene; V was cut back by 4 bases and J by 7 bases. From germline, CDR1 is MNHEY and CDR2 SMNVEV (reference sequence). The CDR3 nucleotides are TGTGCCAGCAGTTCCGTAGGGGGCTTAAATGAGCAGTTCTTC. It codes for CASSSVGGLNEQFF.

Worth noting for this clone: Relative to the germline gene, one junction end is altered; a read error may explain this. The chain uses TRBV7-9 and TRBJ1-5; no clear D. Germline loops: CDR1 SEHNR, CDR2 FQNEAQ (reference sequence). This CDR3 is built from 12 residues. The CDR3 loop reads CSSSFGSQPQHF. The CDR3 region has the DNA TGTTCCAGCAGCTTCGGTTCTCAGCCCCAGCATTTT.

The CDR3, as DNA: TGCGCCAGCAGCTTCGGACAGGGGGTTTCCTATGGCTACACCTTC. Translating gives CASSFGQGVSYGYTF. The chain uses TRBV5-1 and TRBJ1-2; 10 bases align to TRBD1. This CDR3 has 15 residues. Germline V lookup: CDR1 SGHRS, CDR2 YFSETQ. V lost 2 bases and J lost 4; bases outside the gene matches: 5.

In nucleotides, the CDR3 is TGTGCCAGCAGTGAAGCCCTCCAGGGGCTGAGTACCTACGAGCAGTACTTC. Translating it yields CASSEALQGLSTYEQYF. The rearrangement links TRBV2 to TRBJ2-7, with D perhaps matching TRBD1 (6 bases). V was trimmed by 0 bases and J by 2 bases, leaving 17 bases between them. Per germline, CDR1 SNHLY and CDR2 FYNNEI. This CDR3 is built from 17 residues.

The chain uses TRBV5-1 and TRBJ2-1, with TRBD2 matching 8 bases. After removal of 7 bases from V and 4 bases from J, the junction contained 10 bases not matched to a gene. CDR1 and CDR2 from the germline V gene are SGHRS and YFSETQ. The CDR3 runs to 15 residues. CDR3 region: CASRVAGSGYNEQFF. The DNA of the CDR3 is TGCGCCAGCCGCGTAGCGGGGTCAGGTTACAATGAGCAGTTCTTC.

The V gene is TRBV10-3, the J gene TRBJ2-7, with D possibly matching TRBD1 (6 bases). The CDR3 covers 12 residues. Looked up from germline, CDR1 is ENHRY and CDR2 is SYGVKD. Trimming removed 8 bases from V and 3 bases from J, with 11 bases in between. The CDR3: CAIAEGVYEQYF. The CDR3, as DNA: TGTGCCATCGCCGAGGGGGTCTACGAGCAGTACTTC.